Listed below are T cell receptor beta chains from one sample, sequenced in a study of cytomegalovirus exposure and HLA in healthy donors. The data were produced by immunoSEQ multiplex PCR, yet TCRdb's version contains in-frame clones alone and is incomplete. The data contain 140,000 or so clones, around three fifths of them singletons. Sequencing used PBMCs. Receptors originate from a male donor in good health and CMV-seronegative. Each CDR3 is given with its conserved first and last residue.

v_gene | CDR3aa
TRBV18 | CASSPGTSGGAYEQYF
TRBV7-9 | CASSLLQGKNSPLHF
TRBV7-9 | CASSKDRETEAFF
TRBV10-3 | CASGLAATDTQYF
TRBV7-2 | CASSLIQGYNEQFF
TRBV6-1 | CASSEIAGGGPDTQYF
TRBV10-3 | CATVLGPTGNYGYTF
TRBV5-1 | CASSLEGRTGELFF
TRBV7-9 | CASRGDRGNTEAFF
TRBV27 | CASSSQTGSGNTIYF
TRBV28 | CATQVPTGGYEQYF
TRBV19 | CASSPTGGHQETQYF
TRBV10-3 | CATRNTDKGQGESYEQYF
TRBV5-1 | CASSPEGQRYGYTF
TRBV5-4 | CASSSLAHRPLNTEAFF
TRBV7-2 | CASSLVASPGDYGYTF
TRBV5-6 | CASSTGQGASNQPQHF
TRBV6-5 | CASSPAQGPNTEAFF
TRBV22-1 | CPGSAPSAGDTEAFF
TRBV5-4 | CASSTGQGNNSPLHF
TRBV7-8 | CASSLVGEGNSPLHF
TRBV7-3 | CASSLIGVSGVPGAQYF
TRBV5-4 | CASSRGSLAGALDTQYF
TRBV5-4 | CASSRQGAGNSYGYTF
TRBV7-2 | CASSNQQGTTDTQYF
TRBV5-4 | CASSFGQGNSPLHF
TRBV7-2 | CASSLAGGAKNIQYF
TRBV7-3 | CASSPLRGTSGNNEQFF
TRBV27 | CASSLGGAEYVF
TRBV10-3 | CAISERTGQGTYEQYF
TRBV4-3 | CASSQDLGGPNEKLFF
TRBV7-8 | CASSYELSYGYTF
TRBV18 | CASSPLGQGAGNTIYF
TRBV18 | CASSQAGSSDNEQFF
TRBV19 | CASSRTSETQYF
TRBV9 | CASTKFLTVNYGYPF
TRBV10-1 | CASSEPGQSNQPQHF
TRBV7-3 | CASSRTSGGAGETQYF
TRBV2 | CASSGFSSGNTIYF
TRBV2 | CASNNPTGSDTGELFF
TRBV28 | CASSQEGQGNTGYTF
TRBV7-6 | CASSSPGVSYEQYF
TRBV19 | CARSIGLADINYGYTF
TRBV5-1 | CASSLEAMGNQPQHF
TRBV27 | CASSTLPGLLEEKLFF
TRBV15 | CATSIGQGFSSREKLFF
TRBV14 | CASTRRPGQGYFVDTQYF
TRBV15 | CATSRNTGASTDTQYF
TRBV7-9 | CASRYNPGTSSFNEQFF
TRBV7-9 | CASSLGAAMINTEAFF
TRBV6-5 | CASSSEGNSPLHF
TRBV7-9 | CASSLTNREQYF
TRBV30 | CAWSVLMTDNSPLHF
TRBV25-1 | CASSESRHSGNTIYF
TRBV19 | CASSIWDRGDEKLFF